One and the same sample provided the 30 T cell receptor beta chains below, sequenced in a study of T cell repertoires in cytomegalovirus infection (dated by TCRdb to about 2019). The data were produced on an Illumina HiSeq 1500. TCRdb reprocessing: public reads trimmed at Q25 with fastp, clones called with MiXCR, in-frame beta chains kept. Rows merge per CDR3 protein into single entries with the most common DNA and genes. Present in this sample are 800,000 to 950,000 distinct CDR3 sequences, around a third of which were seen just once. The top ten clonotypes cover around 12% of the sample. This specimen's treatment or condition label, interpreted: in vitro stimulation with specific CMV peptide epitopes to enrich CMV-specific T cells. For these TCRs, the target antigens are not known. The sample here was cultured CD8+ T cells from PBMCs, taken from culture after CMV antigen stimulation. The receptors shown here come from a human donor in good health (CMV status not recorded). Some clones in this sample may be carry-over from other donors' samples.

This clonotype was picked up many times. The CDR3 is CSVEQEVYGYTF. In DNA, the CDR3 is TGCAGCGTTGAACAGGAGGTCTATGGCTACACCTTC. The V and J genes are TRBV29-1 and TRBJ1-2, with D uncertain. The V and J ends lost 2 bases and 4 bases respectively, with 8 bases between them. Looked up from germline, CDR1 is SQVTM and CDR2 is ANQGSEA. This CDR3 is 12 amino acids long.

The rearrangement uses TRBV28 and TRBJ2-7, with D possibly TRBD2 on 5 matching bases. Trimming took off 2 bases at V and 2 bases at J, with 13 bases between the two ends. This CDR3 region has 15 residues. The V gene's germline CDR1 is MDHEN and CDR2 SYDVKM. The CDR3 is CASSLSAGSAYEQYV. The CDR3 DNA reads as TGTGCCAGCAGTTTAAGTGCGGGTTCCGCCTACGAGCAGTACGTC.

The chain carries TRBV6-2 or TRBV6-3 and TRBJ2-7, with TRBD1 identical over 8 bases. The CDR3 runs to 15 residues. Germline CDR1 and CDR2: MNHEY and SVGEGT. V shed 4 bases and J 2 bases; nucleotides not matched to a gene: 7. Here the CDR3 DNA reads TGTGCCAGCAGTTTCGGACAGGGAACTACCTACGAGCAGTACGTC. As protein: CASSFGQGTTYEQYV.

V usage is TRBV12-3 or TRBV12-4 and J usage is TRBJ2-5; 9 bases align to TRBD1. V gave up 5 bases and J gave up 2 bases; unmatched junction bases: 6. The CDR3 runs 15 residues. CDR3 sequence: CASSPGQGTQETQYF. The CDR3 bases are TGTGCCAGCAGTCCCGGACAGGGGACTCAAGAGACCCAGTACTTC.

This clonotype occurred once. A much larger clone is a single base away; this may be a read error. The chain employs TRBV7-2 and TRBJ2-3, with 8 bases that match TRBD2. The CDR3 is made up of 16 amino acids. V lost 3 bases to trimming and J lost 4 bases; unmatched junction nucleotides: 9. Germline CDR1 is SGHTA and CDR2 is FQGNSA. The CDR3 is CASSFNGGALSDTQYF. CDR3 in DNA: TGTGCCAGCAGCTTCAACGGGGGGGCCCTGTCAGATACGCAGTATTTT.

V usage is TRBV2 and J usage is TRBJ2-7; tentative D call: TRBD1 (6 bases). Deletions cut 5 bases from V and 2 bases from J, with 19 bases between. In germline, CDR1 is SNHLY, CDR2 FYNNEI. This CDR3 spans 16 amino acids. This chain's CDR3 is CASSPTGGPMPYEQYF. The CDR3 DNA reads TGTGCCAGCAGTCCTACTGGGGGCCCTATGCCCTACGAGCAGTACTTC.

This clonotype was seen ten or more times. This chain joins TRBV7-2 and TRBJ2-2, with D unclear. The CDR3 runs to 16 residues. Trimming left V 4 bases short and J 4 bases short, with 16 bases between. Per the germline V gene, CDR1 is SGHTA and CDR2 is FQGNSA. The CDR3 region is CASSSIPGLPTGELFF. The CDR3 DNA reads TGTGCCAGCAGCTCGATACCGGGCTTACCCACCGGGGAGCTGTTTTTT. Supplemented by reference TRBV7-2 and TRBJ2-2, the full variable domain reads GAGVSQSPSNKVTEKGKDVELRCDPISGHTALYWYRQSLGQGLEFLIYFQGNSAPDKSGLPSDRFSAERTGGSVSTLTIQRTQQEDSAVYLCASSSIPGLPTGELFFGEGSRLTVL.

Only a few counts were recorded for this clonotype. J is TRBJ1-1 and V is TRBV7-2; D not resolved. Per germline, CDR1 SGHTA and CDR2 FQGNSA. The CDR3 runs 13 residues. V lost 0 bases and J 8 bases, leaving 10 bases between the germline ends. This CDR3 is CASSLALPVEAFF. CDR3 in DNA: TGTGCCAGCAGCTTAGCTCTGCCAGTCGAAGCTTTCTTT. The whole variable domain, remainder taken from reference TRBV7-2 and TRBJ1-1, is GAGVSQSPSNKVTEKGKDVELRCDPISGHTALYWYRQSLGQGLEFLIYFQGNSAPDKSGLPSDRFSAERTGGSVSTLTIQRTQQEDSAVYLCASSLALPVEAFFGQGTRLTVV.

The chain uses TRBV5-6 and TRBJ2-3; TRBD2 aligns across 8 bases. Germline CDR1 and CDR2: SGHDT and YYEEEE. The CDR3 spans 21 residues. The V segment lost 4 bases and the J segment 4 bases; nucleotides outside the gene matches: 26. For the CDR3, the DNA is TGTGCCAGCAGCCCCGGACCTCTGGCTAGCGGGTCGCCGGGTCCCCCAGATACGCAGTATTTT. Its protein is CASSPGPLASGSPGPPDTQYF.

The CDR3 region is CASIKGQVNYGYTF. CDR3 nucleotides: TGTGCCAGCATCAAGGGACAGGTCAACTATGGCTACACCTTC. The rearrangement uses TRBV6-2 or TRBV6-3 and TRBJ1-2; 8 nucleotides agree with TRBD1. Per germline, CDR1 MNHEY and CDR2 SVGEGT. V was clipped by 7 bases and J by 2 bases; unmatched bases: 6. The CDR3 is 14 amino acids.

The chain links TRBV29-1 to TRBJ2-7; D not certain. The CDR3 totals 15 residues. V was shortened by 0 bases and J by 3 bases, with 15 bases between the two germline ends. Germline lookup yields CDR1 SQVTM and CDR2 ANQGSEA. In nucleotides, the CDR3 is TGCAGCGTTGAAGATACCTCCCCTCCTTACTACGAGCAGTACTTC. Protein: CSVEDTSPPYYEQYF.

At least ten counts were recorded for this clonotype. The rearrangement joins TRBV7-6 to TRBJ2-7, with 12 bases aligning to TRBD2. V lost 5 bases, J lost 2 bases, and 22 bases stayed unmatched. Germline V CDR1 and CDR2: SGHVS, FNYEAQ. The CDR3 is 21 amino acids. CDR3 nucleotides: TGTGCCAGCAGCGCAGAGGGTTCCCCTAGCGGGGGGGCCGGTCGGCCCTACGAGCAGTACTTC. Encoded protein: CASSAEGSPSGGAGRPYEQYF.

The V gene is TRBV7-3, the J gene TRBJ2-1; D is unresolved. This CDR3 contains 13 residues. V shed 5 bases and J shed 5 bases, with 10 bases lying between them. The germline V gene encodes CDR1 SGHTA and CDR2 FQGTGA. CDR3 DNA sequence: TGTGCCAGCAGCACTCTAGGTAACAATGAGCAGTTCTTC. Translation: CASSTLGNNEQFF.

This clonotype was found many times. V gene TRBV7-8 combines with J gene TRBJ2-2; D gene uncertain. V lost 10 bases and J 3 bases, leaving 12 bases between the germline ends. Per the germline V gene, CDR1 is SGHVS and CDR2 is FQNEAQ. The CDR3 is made up of 13 amino acids. CDR3 coding DNA: TGTGCCACCCTTCTAGGATACACCGGGGAGCTGTTTTTT. It is translated as CATLLGYTGELFF.

The chain links TRBV2 to TRBJ1-2; D perhaps matches TRBD1 (6 bases). Trimming removed 11 bases from V and 4 bases from J, with 17 bases in between. CDR1 is SNHLY and CDR2 is FYNNEI in the germline V gene. CDR3 length: 13 residues. The CDR3 DNA is TGTGCCTGCGATCCGGGGGCGACCTATGGCTACACCTTC. Its translation is CACDPGATYGYTF.

There are a few counts of this clonotype. V and J are TRBV9 and TRBJ2-1; 9 nucleotides line up with TRBD1. Germline CDR1 reads SGDLS; CDR2 reads YYNGEE. The CDR3 has 17 amino acids. The junction had 12 bases not matched to a gene; V was cut back by 0 bases and J by 8 bases. The CDR3 protein is CASSVDPTGQGFYEQFF. The CDR3 DNA follows: TGTGCCAGCAGCGTAGACCCTACGGGACAGGGTTTCTATGAGCAGTTCTTC.

This clonotype was seen a handful of times. The chain employs TRBV7-9 and TRBJ2-1; tentative D call: TRBD2 (7 bases). Germline V gene lookup returns CDR1 SEHNR and CDR2 FQNEAQ (reference sequence). CDR3 length: 18 amino acids. Trimming shortened V by 2 bases and J by 10 bases, and 27 bases separated the two germline ends. CDR3 bases: TGTGCCAGCAGCTTAAAGCATGGGGGGGGGGCCTCGTCCTTCGAGCAGTTCTTC. It is translated as CASSLKHGGGASSFEQFF.

The V and J genes are TRBV27 and TRBJ2-4; D is tentatively TRBD1 or TRBD2 (5 bases each). From germline, CDR1 is MNHEY and CDR2 SMNVEV (reference sequence). V lost 2 bases, J lost 2 bases, and 7 bases lay in between. The length of the CDR3 is 14 residues. CDR3 protein: CASSLPGPKNIQYF. The DNA of the CDR3 is TGTGCCAGCAGTTTACCGGGGCCCAAAAACATTCAGTACTTC.

J is TRBJ2-7 and V is TRBV5-6, with TRBD1 matching over 9 bases. J gave up 5 bases and V 2 bases, and 5 bases lay outside the gene matches. The CDR3 runs 14 residues. The V gene's germline CDR1 is SGHDT and CDR2 YYEEEE. The CDR3 nucleotides read TGTGCCAGCAGCTTACGGGACAGGGCCCACGAGCAGTACGTC. Its protein is CASSLRDRAHEQYV.

The chain combines TRBV15 with TRBJ2-1; either TRBD1 or TRBD2 may fit D (5 bases each). Per germline, CDR1 LNHNV and CDR2 YYDKDF (reference sequence). CDR3 length equals 15 residues. Trimming pared 6 bases from V and 8 bases from J, leaving 20 bases between. Here the CDR3 reads CATSYPGRLGDEQFF. CDR3 sequence (DNA): TGTGCCACCAGTTATCCGGGACGCCTCGGCGATGAGCAGTTCTTC.

The table lists this clonotype with a count of one. V and J are TRBV20-1 and TRBJ1-2; D not resolved. The CDR3 extends over 13 amino acids. Germline CDR1 is DFQATT and CDR2 is SNEGSKA (reference sequence). Trimming took off 1 base at V and 4 bases at J, with 10 bases between the two ends. Here the CDR3 reads CSARALQSYGYTF. CDR3 nucleotide sequence: TGCAGTGCTAGAGCCTTACAGAGCTATGGCTACACCTTC.

The chain has TRBV3-1 and TRBJ2-2, with D unclear. Germline V gives CDR1 LGHDT, CDR2 YNNKEL (reference sequence). The CDR3 extends over 16 amino acids. The germline V and J ends were trimmed by 1 base and 4 bases, with 13 bases remaining between them. This CDR3 reads CASSQVSPSVTGELFF. The CDR3, as DNA: TGTGCCAGCAGCCAAGTCTCCCCCTCGGTCACCGGGGAGCTGTTTTTT.

This chain uses TRBV27 with TRBJ2-5, with 9 nucleotides matching TRBD1. Germline trimming cut 1 base from V and 5 bases from J; bases unmatched to any gene: 11. Germline V CDR1 and CDR2: MNHEY, SMNVEV (reference sequence). There are 17 residues in the CDR3. CDR3: CASSLFPGQGLVETQYF. For the CDR3, the DNA is TGTGCCAGCAGTTTATTCCCTGGACAGGGGCTTGTCGAGACCCAGTACTTC.

V and J are TRBV20-1 and TRBJ1-5, with D possibly being TRBD1 (6 bases). Trimming pared 6 bases from V and 3 bases from J, leaving 12 bases between. The germline V gene has CDR1 DFQATT and CDR2 SNEGSKA (reference sequence). The CDR3 spans 13 residues. The CDR3 reads CSAHRGHNQPQHF. The CDR3, as DNA: TGCAGTGCCCACCGGGGACACAATCAGCCCCAGCATTTT.

Turning to this clonotype: A much larger clone sits a single nucleotide away, making a read error possible. The chain employs TRBV7-8 and TRBJ2-1; D may correspond to TRBD1 or TRBD2 (5 bases each). Germline CDR1 SGHVS, CDR2 FQNEAQ. CDR3 size: 16 residues. The CDR3 coding sequence is TGTGCCGGCAGCACCTATGGGACGGGCTCCTACAATGAGCAGTTCTTC. This codes for CAGSTYGTGSYNEQFF.

This clonotype was counted ten times or more. This chain joins TRBV6-6 and TRBJ2-1; no firm D call. Germline-derived CDR1 and CDR2 are MNHNY and SVGAGI (reference sequence). Trimming pared 2 bases from V and 7 bases from J, leaving 3 bases between. CDR3 length: 11 residues. The CDR3 region has the DNA TGTGCCAGCAGTTACGGTAATGAGCAGTTCTTC. Protein product: CASSYGNEQFF.

Only a few counts were recorded for this clonotype. V is TRBV7-8 and J is TRBJ1-2; TRBD1 matches 8 bases. V dropped 0 bases and J dropped 6; count of bases not matched to a gene: 9. Germline V gene lookup returns CDR1 SGHVS and CDR2 FQNEAQ. CDR3 size: 16 residues. In DNA form, the CDR3 reads TGTGCCAGCAGCTTAGCAGGACAGGGAGATAGGCATGGCTACACCTTC. Its protein product is CASSLAGQGDRHGYTF.

V and J are TRBV12-3 or TRBV12-4 and TRBJ2-1; D gene unclear. V was cut by 4 bases and J by 5 bases, with 9 bases left in between. The CDR3 covers 13 residues. Here the CDR3 reads CASSWVRHNEQFF. Here the CDR3 DNA reads TGTGCCAGCAGTTGGGTGCGCCACAATGAGCAGTTCTTC.

This chain links TRBV28 with TRBJ1-1, with 8 bases aligning to TRBD1. The J segment lost 7 bases and the V segment lost 5 bases, leaving 6 bases of the junction unmatched. The CDR3 sequence is 13 residues long. The germline V gene has CDR1 MDHEN and CDR2 SYDVKM. The CDR3 bases are TGTGCCAGCAGTACGGACAGGGAGTTTGAAGCTTTCTTT. This encodes CASSTDREFEAFF.

This clonotype was observed a handful of times. This chain uses TRBV7-9 with TRBJ2-7, with D unresolved. The CDR3 runs to 16 residues. Trimming cost V 2 bases and J 1 base, with 15 bases left between them. Looked up from germline, CDR1 is SEHNR and CDR2 is FQNEAQ (reference sequence). The CDR3 nucleotides read TGTGCCAGCAGCTTATCTTCAGAACGCACATCCTACGAGCAGTACTTC. Translation: CASSLSSERTSYEQYF.